This T cell receptor beta chain was captured by sequencing in a study of identical twins. The V end lost 6 bases, the J end lost 2 bases, and 17 bases lay between the germline ends. Per germline, CDR1 SGHTA and CDR2 FQGNSA. The CDR3 spans 15 residues. TCRdb re-derived calls from the 5' RACE reads in MiXCR, one entry per CDR3 protein. The sample yields roughly 770,000 distinct CDR3 sequences, 18% seen once. The data also belong to a second study, concerning T cells expressing NK-cell markers. That source reports: Cells sorted as CD3+CD56+NKG2C+, CD3+CD56+NKG2C- and CD3+CD56-NKG2C+ T cells supplied the TCR beta repertoires.

The receptor was derived from a woman aged 18-35 years in good health. The J gene is TRBJ2-7, the V gene TRBV7-2, with D maybe TRBD2 (6 bases). The sample taken for sequencing was PBMCs. CDR3 residues: CASRFRDRGTYEQYF. The CDR3 bases are TGTGCCAGCAGGTTCCGGGACCGGGGGACCTACGAGCAGTACTTC.